This TCR beta chain was recovered during a study of cytomegalovirus exposure and HLA in healthy donors. PCR involved 60 Vbeta and 13 Jbeta primers. Libraries were prepared by immunoSEQ multiplex PCR; TCRdb keeps only in-frame clonotypes and omits some of them. The data show around 150,000 clones, with less than 80% seen just once and roughly 2% held by the top ten. Study-level results: Through in vitro validation, three CMV-associated chains were shown to be specific for CMV antigens. What a later analysis reportedly showed was that an Asian-associated ancestry cluster had fewer N-insertions than the roughly 700-donor mean. A prior analysis recorded that most TCR beta V segments were productive about 90% or about 30% of the time. In a later analysis, the majority of CMV-associated beta chains seemingly showed HLA restriction.

In this sample, this clone turned up once. Its antigen is unknown. Germline CDR1 reads SGHAT; CDR2 reads FQDESV (reference sequence). After removal of 5 bases from V and 8 bases from J, the junction contained 16 bases not matched to a gene. The CDR3 runs 17 residues. This receptor was taken from a man aged 40-49 years in good health and CMV-seronegative. The chain combines TRBV11-1 with TRBJ2-4; the match to TRBD1 covers 9 bases. Sequenced sample: PBMCs. In nucleotides, the CDR3 is TGTGCCAGCAGCCCGAGGACAGGGGATAGAGGGAGGGACATTCAGTACTTC. It is translated as CASSPRTGDRGRDIQYF.